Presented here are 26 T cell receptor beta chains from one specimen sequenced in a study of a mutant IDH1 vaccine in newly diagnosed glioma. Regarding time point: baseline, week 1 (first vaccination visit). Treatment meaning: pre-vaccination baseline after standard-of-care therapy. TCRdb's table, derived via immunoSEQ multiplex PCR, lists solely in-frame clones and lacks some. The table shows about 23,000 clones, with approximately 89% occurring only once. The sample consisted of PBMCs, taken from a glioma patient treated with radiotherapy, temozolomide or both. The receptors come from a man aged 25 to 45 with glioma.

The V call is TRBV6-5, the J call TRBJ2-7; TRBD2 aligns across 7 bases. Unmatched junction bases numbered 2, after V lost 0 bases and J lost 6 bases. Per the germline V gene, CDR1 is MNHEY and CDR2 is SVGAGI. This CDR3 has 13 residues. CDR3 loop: CASSYSREGEQYF. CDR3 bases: TGTGCCAGCAGTTACTCGAGGGAGGGCGAGCAGTACTTC.

The CDR3 region has the DNA TGTGCCAGCAGCTTAGCCTCAACCGGGGAGCTGTTTTTT. Translation: CASSLASTGELFF. The chain joins TRBV11-3 to TRBJ2-2; D not certain. This CDR3 region has 13 residues. Per germline, CDR1 SGHNT and CDR2 YENEEA. The V gene lost 1 base and the J gene lost 5 bases, with 5 bases spanning the gap.

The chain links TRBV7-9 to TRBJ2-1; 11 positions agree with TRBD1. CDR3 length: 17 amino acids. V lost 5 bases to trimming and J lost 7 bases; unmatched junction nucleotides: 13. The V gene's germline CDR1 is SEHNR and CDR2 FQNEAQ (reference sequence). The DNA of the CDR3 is TGTGCCAGCAGCCCCCGGGACAGGGGGAGGTCATCTAATGAGCAGTTCTTC. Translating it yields CASSPRDRGRSSNEQFF.

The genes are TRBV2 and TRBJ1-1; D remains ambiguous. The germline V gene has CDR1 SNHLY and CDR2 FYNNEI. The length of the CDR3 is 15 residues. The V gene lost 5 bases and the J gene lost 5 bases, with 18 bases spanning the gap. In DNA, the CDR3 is TGTGCCAGCAGTAAAAGTTCGACCCCCGCAACTGAAGCTTTCTTT. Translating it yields CASSKSSTPATEAFF. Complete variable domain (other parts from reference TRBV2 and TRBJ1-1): EPEVTQTPSHQVTQMGQEVILRCVPISNHLYFYWYRQILGQKVEFLVSFYNNEISEKSEIFDDQFSVERPDGSNFTLKIRSTKLEDSAMYFCASSKSSTPATEAFFGQGTRLTVV.

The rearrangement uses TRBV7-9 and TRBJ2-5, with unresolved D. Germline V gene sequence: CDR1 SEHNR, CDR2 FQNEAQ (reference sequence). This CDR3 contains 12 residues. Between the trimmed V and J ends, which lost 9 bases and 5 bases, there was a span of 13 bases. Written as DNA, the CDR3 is TGTGCCAGTACATCGGCTGGGGAGACCCAGTACTTC. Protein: CASTSAGETQYF. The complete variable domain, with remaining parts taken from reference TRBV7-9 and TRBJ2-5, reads DTGVSQNPRHKITKRGQNVTFRCDPISEHNRLYWYRQTLGQGPEFLTYFQNEAQLEKSRLLSDRFSAERPKGSFSTLEIQRTEQGDSAMYLCASTSAGETQYFGPGTRLLVL.

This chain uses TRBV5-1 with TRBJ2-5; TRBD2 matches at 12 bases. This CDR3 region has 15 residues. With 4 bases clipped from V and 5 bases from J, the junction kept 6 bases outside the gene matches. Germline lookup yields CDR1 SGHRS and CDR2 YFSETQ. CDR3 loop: CASSASGRAGETQYF. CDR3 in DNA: TGCGCCAGCAGCGCTAGCGGGAGGGCGGGGGAGACCCAGTACTTC.

The CDR3 reads CASSVRDRGVYEQYF. In nucleotides, the CDR3 is TGTGCCAGCAGCGTCCGGGACAGGGGAGTCTACGAGCAGTACTTC. The rearrangement links TRBV9 to TRBJ2-7; 10 positions agree with TRBD1. Germline V gene sequence: CDR1 SGDLS, CDR2 YYNGEE. V was clipped by 2 bases and J by 3 bases; unmatched bases: 5. This CDR3 spans 15 amino acids.

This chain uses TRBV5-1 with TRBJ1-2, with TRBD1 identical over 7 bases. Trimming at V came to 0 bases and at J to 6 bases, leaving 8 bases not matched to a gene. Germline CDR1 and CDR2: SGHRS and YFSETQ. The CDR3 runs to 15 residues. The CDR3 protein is CASSLGTGRGDGYTF. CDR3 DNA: TGCGCCAGCAGCTTGGGGACAGGACGAGGGGATGGCTACACCTTC.

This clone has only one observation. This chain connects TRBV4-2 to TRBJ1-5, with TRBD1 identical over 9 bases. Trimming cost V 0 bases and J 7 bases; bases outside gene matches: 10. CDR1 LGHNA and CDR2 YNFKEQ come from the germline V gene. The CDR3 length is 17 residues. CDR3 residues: CASSQEPGQGYGQPQHF. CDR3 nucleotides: TGTGCCAGCAGCCAAGAGCCCGGACAGGGGTACGGGCAGCCCCAGCATTTT.

CDR3 nucleotide sequence: TGCGCCAGCAGCCAAGACGGGGCAGGGATTGTTCAGCCCCAGCATTTT. Translated, it gives CASSQDGAGIVQPQHF. V gene TRBV4-1 combines with J gene TRBJ1-5; D possibly corresponds to TRBD1 (5 bases). The V end lost 0 bases, the J end lost 6 bases, and 15 bases lay between the germline ends. CDR3 length equals 16 residues. Germline-derived CDR1 and CDR2 are MGHRA and YSYEKL.

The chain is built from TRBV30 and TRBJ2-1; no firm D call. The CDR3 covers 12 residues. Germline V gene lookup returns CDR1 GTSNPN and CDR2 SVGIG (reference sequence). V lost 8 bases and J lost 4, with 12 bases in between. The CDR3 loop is CAIDWTYNEQFF. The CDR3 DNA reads TGTGCCATAGACTGGACGTACAATGAGCAGTTCTTC.

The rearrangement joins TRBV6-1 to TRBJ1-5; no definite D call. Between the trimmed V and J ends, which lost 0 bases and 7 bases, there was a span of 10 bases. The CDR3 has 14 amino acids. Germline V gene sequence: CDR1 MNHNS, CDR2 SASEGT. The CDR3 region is CASSEAWLGQPQHF. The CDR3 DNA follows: TGTGCCAGCAGTGAAGCATGGTTGGGCCAGCCCCAGCATTTT.

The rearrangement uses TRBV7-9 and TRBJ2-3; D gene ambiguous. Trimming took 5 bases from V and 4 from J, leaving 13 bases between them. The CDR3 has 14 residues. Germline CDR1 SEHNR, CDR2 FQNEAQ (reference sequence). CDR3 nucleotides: TGTGCCAGCAGCCACCCCTCACGGTCAGATACGCAGTATTTT. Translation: CASSHPSRSDTQYF.

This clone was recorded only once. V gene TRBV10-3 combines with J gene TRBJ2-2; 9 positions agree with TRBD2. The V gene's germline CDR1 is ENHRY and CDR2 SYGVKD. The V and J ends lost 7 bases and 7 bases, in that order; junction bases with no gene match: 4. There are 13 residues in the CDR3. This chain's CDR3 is CAITSAGGGELFF. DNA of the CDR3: TGTGCCATCACTTCAGCGGGAGGCGGGGAGCTGTTTTTT.

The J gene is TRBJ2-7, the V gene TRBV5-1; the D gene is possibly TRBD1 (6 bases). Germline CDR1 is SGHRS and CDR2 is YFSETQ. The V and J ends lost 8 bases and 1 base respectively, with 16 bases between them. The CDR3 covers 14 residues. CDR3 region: CASTAGAGSYEQYF. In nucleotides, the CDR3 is TGCGCCAGTACCGCAGGGGCAGGTTCCTACGAGCAGTACTTC.

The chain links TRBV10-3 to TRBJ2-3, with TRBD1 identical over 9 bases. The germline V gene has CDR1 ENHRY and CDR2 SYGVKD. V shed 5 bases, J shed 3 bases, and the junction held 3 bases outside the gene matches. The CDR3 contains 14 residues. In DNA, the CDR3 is TGTGCCATCAGTAACAGGGGGCTTACAGATACGCAGTATTTT. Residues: CAISNRGLTDTQYF.

CDR3: CASSFPSDREFYEQYF. CDR3 DNA sequence: TGCGCCAGCAGCTTTCCATCGGACAGGGAGTTTTACGAGCAGTACTTC. The V gene is TRBV5-1, the J gene TRBJ2-7; 8 bases align to TRBD1. Germline lookup yields CDR1 SGHRS and CDR2 YFSETQ. This CDR3 is 16 amino acids long. The V segment lost 2 bases and the J segment 4 bases; nucleotides outside the gene matches: 11. The whole variable domain, remainder taken from reference TRBV5-1 and TRBJ2-7, is KAGVTQTPRYLIKTRGQQVTLSCSPISGHRSVSWYQQTPGQGLQFLFEYFSETQRNKGNFPGRFSGRQFSNSRSEMNVSTLELGDSALYLCASSFPSDREFYEQYFGPGTRLTVT.

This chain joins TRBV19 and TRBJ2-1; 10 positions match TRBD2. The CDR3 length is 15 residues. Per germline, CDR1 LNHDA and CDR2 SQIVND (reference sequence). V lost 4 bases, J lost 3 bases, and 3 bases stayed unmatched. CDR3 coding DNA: TGTGCCAGTAGTACACTAGCGGGGTTCTACAATGAGCAGTTCTTC. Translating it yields CASSTLAGFYNEQFF.

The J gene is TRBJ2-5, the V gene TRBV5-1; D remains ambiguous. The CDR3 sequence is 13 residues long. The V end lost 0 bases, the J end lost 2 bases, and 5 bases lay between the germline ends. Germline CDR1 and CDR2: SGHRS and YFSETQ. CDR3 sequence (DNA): TGCGCCAGCAGCTTGGGGATTCAAGAGACCCAGTACTTC. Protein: CASSLGIQETQYF.

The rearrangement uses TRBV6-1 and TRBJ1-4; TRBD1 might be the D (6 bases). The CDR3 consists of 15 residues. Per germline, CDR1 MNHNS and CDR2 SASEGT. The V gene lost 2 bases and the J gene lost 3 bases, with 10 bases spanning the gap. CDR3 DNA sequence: TGTGCCAGCAGTGAAAGTACAGGGCCTAATGAAAAACTGTTTTTT. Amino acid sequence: CASSESTGPNEKLFF.

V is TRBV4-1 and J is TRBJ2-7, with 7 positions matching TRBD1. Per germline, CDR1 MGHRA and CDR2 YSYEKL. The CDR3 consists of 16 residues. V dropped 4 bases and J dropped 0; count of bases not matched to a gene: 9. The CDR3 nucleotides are TGCGCCAGCAGCCCAAGAATGGGACAGAACTCCTACGAGCAGTACTTC. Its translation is CASSPRMGQNSYEQYF.

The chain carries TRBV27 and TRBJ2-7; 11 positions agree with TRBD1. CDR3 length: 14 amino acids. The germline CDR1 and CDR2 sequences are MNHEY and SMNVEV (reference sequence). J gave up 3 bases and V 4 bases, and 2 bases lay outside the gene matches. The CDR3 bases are TGTGCCAGCAGTTCCGGGACAGGGGGCTACGAGCAGTACTTC. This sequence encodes CASSSGTGGYEQYF.

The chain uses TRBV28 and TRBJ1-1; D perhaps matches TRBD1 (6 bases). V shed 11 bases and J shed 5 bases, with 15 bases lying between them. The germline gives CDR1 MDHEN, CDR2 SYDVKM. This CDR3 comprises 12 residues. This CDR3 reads CAGGLQGTEAFF. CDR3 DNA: TGTGCCGGGGGACTCCAGGGGACTGAAGCTTTCTTT.

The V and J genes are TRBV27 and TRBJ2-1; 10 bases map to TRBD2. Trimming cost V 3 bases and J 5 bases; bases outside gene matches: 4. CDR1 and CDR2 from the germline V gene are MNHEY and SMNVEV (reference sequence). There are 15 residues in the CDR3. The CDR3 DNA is TGTGCCAGCAGTTTGGGGACTAGCGCCAACAATGAGCAGTTCTTC. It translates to CASSLGTSANNEQFF.

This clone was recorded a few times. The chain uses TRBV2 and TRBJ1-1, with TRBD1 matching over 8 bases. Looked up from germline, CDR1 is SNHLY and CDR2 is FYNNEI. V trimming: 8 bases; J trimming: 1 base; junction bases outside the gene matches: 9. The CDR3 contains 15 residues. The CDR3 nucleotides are TGTGCCAGCCAGGACAGGGCCTTGACGAACACTGAAGCTTTCTTT. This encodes CASQDRALTNTEAFF.

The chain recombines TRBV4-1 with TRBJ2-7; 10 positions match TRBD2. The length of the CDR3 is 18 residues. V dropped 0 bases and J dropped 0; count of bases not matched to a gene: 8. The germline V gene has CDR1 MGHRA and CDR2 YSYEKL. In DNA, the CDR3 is TGCGCCAGCAGCCAAGAAGTTAGCGGGAGGCCGGGCTCCTACGAGCAGTACTTC. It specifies CASSQEVSGRPGSYEQYF.